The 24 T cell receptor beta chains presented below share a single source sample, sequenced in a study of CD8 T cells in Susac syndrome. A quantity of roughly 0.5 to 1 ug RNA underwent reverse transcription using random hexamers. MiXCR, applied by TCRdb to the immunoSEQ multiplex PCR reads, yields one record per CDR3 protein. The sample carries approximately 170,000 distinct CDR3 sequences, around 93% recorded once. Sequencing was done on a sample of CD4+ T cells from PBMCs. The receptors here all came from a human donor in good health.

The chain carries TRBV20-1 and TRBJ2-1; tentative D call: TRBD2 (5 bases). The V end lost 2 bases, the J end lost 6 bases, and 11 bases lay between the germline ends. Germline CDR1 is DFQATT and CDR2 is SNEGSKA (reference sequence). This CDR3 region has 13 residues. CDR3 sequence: CSARLSGTNEQFF. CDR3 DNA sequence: TGCAGTGCTAGACTATCGGGAACCAATGAGCAGTTCTTC.

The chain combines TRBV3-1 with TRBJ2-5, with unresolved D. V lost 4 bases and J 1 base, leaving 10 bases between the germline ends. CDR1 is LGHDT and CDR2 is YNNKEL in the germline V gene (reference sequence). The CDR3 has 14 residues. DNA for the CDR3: TGTGCCAGCAGCCCGAAGCAGCTCCAAGAGACCCAGTACTTC. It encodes CASSPKQLQETQYF.

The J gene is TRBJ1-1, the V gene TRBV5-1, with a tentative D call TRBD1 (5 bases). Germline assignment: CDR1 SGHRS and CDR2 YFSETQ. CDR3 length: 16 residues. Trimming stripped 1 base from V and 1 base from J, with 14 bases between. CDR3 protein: CASSLMPGNANTEAFF. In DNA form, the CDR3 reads TGCGCCAGCAGCTTGATGCCAGGGAACGCGAACACTGAAGCTTTCTTT.

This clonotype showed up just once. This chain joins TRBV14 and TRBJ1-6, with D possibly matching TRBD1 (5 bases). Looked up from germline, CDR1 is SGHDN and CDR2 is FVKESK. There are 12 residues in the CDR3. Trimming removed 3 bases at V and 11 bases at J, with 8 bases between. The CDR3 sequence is CASSQTVTPLHF. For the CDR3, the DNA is TGTGCCAGCAGCCAGACAGTAACACCCCTCCACTTT.

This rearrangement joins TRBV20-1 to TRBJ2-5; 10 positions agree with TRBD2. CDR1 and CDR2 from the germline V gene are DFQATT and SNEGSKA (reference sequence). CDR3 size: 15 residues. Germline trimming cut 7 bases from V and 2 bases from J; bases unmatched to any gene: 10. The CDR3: CSVDSAGGRQETQYF. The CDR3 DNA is TGCAGTGTTGACTCAGCGGGGGGGCGGCAAGAGACCCAGTACTTC.

The CDR3 DNA reads as TGTGCCAGCACCCCTTCCGGGGGCATCAGCTATGGCTACACCTTC. The encoded protein is CASTPSGGISYGYTF. The J gene is TRBJ1-2, the V gene TRBV7-2, with D maybe TRBD1 (6 bases). Between the trimmed V and J ends, which lost 7 bases and 4 bases, there was a span of 19 bases. CDR1 and CDR2 from the germline V gene are SGHTA and FQGNSA. The CDR3 runs to 15 residues.

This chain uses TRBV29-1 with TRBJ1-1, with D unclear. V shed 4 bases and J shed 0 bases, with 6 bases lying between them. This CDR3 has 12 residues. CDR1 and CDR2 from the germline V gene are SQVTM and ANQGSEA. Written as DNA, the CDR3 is TGCAGCGTTGTCCCCTTGAACACTGAAGCTTTCTTT. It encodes CSVVPLNTEAFF. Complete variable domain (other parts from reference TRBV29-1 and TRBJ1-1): SAVISQKPSRDICQRGTSLTIQCQVDSQVTMMFWYRQQPGQSLTLIATANQGSEATYESGFVIDKFPISRPNLTFSTLTVSNMSPEDSSIYLCSVVPLNTEAFFGQGTRLTVV.

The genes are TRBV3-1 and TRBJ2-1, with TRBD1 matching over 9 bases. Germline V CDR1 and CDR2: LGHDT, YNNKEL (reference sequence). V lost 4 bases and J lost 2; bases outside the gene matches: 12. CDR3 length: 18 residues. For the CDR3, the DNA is TGTGCCAGCAGCCCTCCTCCGGGAAGGACAGGGGCCTACAATGAGCAGTTCTTC. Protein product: CASSPPPGRTGAYNEQFF.

The CDR3 nucleotides are TGTGCCAGCAGTGGCACAGGGCGTAATTCACCCCTCCACTTT. It codes for CASSGTGRNSPLHF. The rearrangement links TRBV2 to TRBJ1-6; TRBD1 might be the D (6 bases). Germline V gene lookup returns CDR1 SNHLY and CDR2 FYNNEI. V lost 4 bases to trimming and J lost 6 bases, with 10 bases between them. The CDR3 is 14 amino acids.

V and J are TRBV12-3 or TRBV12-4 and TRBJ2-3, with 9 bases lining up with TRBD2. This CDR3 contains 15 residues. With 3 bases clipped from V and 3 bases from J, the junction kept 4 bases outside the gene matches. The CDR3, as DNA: TGTGCCAGCAGTTTGAGCGGGGGGACGACAGATACGCAGTATTTT. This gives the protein CASSLSGGTTDTQYF.

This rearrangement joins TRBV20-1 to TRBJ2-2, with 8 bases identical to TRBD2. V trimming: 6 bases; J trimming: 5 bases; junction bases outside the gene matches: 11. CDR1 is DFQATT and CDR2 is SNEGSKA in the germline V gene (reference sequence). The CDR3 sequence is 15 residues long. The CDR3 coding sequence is TGCAGTGCACCTCGGGGGGGGCGACAAACCGGGGAGCTGTTTTTT. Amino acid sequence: CSAPRGGRQTGELFF.

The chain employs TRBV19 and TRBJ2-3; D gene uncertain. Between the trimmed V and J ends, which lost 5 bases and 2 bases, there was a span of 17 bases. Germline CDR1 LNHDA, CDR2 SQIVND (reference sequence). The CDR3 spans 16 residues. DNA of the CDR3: TGTGCCAGTAGTTCCTGGGGTATGGGTCTCACAGATACGCAGTATTTT. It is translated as CASSSWGMGLTDTQYF.

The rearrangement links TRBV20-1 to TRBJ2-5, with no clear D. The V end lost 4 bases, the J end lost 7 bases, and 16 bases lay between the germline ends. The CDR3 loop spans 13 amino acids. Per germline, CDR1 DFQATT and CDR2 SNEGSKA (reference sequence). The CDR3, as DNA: TGCAGTGCTATTTTGGGCGCATCCCCGACCCAGTACTTC. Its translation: CSAILGASPTQYF.

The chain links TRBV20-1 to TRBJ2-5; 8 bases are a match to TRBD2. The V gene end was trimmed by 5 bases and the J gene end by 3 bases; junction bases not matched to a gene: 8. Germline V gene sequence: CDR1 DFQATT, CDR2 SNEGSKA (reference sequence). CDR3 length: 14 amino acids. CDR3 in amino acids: CSASGRRGEETQYF. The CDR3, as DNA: TGCAGTGCTTCCGGGAGGCGGGGGGAAGAGACCCAGTACTTC.

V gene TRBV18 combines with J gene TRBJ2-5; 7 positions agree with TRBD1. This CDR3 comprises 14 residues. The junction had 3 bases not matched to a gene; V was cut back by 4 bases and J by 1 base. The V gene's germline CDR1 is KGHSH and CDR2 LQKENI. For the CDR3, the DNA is TGTGCCAGCTCACGGAACAGGGGCCAAGAGACCCAGTACTTC. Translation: CASSRNRGQETQYF.

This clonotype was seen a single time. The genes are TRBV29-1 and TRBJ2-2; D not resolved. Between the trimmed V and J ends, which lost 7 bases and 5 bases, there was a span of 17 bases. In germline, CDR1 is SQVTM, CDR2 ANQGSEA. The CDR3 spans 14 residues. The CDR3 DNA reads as TGCAGCGCCCAACCGGGCTCATTGACCGGGGAGCTGTTTTTT. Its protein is CSAQPGSLTGELFF.

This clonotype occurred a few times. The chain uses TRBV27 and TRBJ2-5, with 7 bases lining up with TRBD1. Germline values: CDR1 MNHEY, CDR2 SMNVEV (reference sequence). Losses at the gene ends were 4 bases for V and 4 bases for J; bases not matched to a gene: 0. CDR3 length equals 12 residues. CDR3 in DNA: TGTGCCAGCAGTTACAGGGGAGAGACCCAGTACTTC. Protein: CASSYRGETQYF.

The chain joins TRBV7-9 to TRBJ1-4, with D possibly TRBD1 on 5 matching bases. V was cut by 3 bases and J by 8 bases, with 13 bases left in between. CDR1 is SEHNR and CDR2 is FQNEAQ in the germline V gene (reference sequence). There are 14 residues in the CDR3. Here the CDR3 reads CASSFPGGDEKLFF. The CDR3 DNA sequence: TGTGCCAGCAGCTTTCCAGGTGGGGACGAAAAACTGTTTTTT.

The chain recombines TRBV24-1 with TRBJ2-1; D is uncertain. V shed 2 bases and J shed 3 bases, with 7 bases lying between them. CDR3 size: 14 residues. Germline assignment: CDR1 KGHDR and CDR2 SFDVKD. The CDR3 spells CATSDSTDYNEQFF. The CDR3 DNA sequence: TGTGCCACCAGTGATTCGACTGACTACAATGAGCAGTTCTTC.

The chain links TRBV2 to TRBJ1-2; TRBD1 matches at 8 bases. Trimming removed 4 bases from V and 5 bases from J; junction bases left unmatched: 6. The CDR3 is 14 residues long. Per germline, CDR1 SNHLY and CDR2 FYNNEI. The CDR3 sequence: CASSVQGADYGYTF. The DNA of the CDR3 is TGTGCCAGCAGTGTTCAGGGGGCAGATTATGGCTACACCTTC.

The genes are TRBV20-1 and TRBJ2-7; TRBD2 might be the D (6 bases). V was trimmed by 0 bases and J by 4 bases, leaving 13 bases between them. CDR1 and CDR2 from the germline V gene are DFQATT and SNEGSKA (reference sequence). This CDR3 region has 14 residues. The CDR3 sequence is CSAREGREEYEQYF. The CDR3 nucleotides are TGCAGTGCTAGAGAGGGCAGGGAGGAGTACGAGCAGTACTTC.

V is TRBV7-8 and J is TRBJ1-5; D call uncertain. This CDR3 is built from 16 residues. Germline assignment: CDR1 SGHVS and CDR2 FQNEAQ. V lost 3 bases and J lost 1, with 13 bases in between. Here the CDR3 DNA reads TGTGCCAGCAGCTTCGGCAGCCCGAGGAGCAATCAGCCCCAGCATTTT. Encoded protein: CASSFGSPRSNQPQHF.

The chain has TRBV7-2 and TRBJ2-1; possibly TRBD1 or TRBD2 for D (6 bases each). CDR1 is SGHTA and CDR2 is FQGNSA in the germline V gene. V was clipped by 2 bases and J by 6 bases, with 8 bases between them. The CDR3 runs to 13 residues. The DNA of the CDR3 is TGTGCCAGCAGCTTAAAGGGGGGCAATGAGCAGTTCTTC. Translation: CASSLKGGNEQFF.

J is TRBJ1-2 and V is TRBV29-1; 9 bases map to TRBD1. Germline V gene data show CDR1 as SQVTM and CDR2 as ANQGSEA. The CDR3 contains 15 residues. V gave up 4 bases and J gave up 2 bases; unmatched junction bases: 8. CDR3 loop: CSVVRTGAVNYGYTF. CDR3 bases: TGCAGCGTTGTCCGGACAGGGGCTGTGAACTATGGCTACACCTTC.